Each of the 27 T cell receptor beta chains below was sequenced from the same sample in a study of blood T cell repertoires in COVID-19. Some clones are missing from TCRdb's copy, which holds only in-frame ones; the method was immunoSEQ multiplex PCR. The repertoire holds over 200,000 clones, with roughly 90% as singletons. Sequences were obtained from peripheral blood. Receptor source: a young woman with acute or convalescent COVID-19.

This chain joins TRBV7-9 and TRBJ2-1; 8 bases are a match to TRBD2. The germline gives CDR1 SEHNR, CDR2 FQNEAQ (reference sequence). This CDR3 has 16 amino acids. With V trimmed by 4 bases and J by 2 bases, 7 bases remained unmatched. The CDR3 region is CASSSTGTRAYNEQFF. CDR3 nucleotide sequence: TGTGCCAGCAGCTCGACCGGGACTAGAGCCTACAATGAGCAGTTCTTC.

The V gene is TRBV7-2, the J gene TRBJ2-7; 8 bases map to TRBD1. CDR1 and CDR2 from the germline V gene are SGHTA and FQGNSA. This CDR3 contains 14 residues. V dropped 5 bases and J dropped 4; count of bases not matched to a gene: 7. The CDR3 sequence: CASSTRTGRYEQYF. The CDR3 DNA sequence: TGTGCCAGCAGCACCCGGACAGGGCGGTACGAGCAGTACTTC.

J is TRBJ2-5 and V is TRBV3-1 (or the pseudogene TRBV3-2); weak D call: TRBD2 (6 bases). Germline values: CDR1 LGHDT, CDR2 YNNKEL (reference sequence). The CDR3 sequence is 16 residues long. V dropped 0 bases and J dropped 3 bases, with 14 bases sitting between them. The CDR3 bases are TGTGCCAGCAGCCAAGAAGATGGGGGGAGTAAAGAGACCCAGTACTTC. Amino acid sequence: CASSQEDGGSKETQYF.

V gene TRBV10-3 combines with J gene TRBJ1-3, with TRBD1 as a possible D gene (5 bases). The V end lost 3 bases, the J end lost 2 bases, and 11 bases lay between the germline ends. Germline CDR1 reads ENHRY; CDR2 reads SYGVKD. The CDR3 has 15 residues. The CDR3 protein is CAISEGVTAGNTIYF. The CDR3 nucleotides read TGTGCCATCAGTGAAGGGGTCACGGCTGGAAACACCATATATTTT.

The chain links TRBV6-2 or TRBV6-3 to TRBJ2-2, with D possibly matching TRBD2 (5 bases). The V end was cut by 4 bases, the J end by 6 bases, with 12 bases between. Germline loops: CDR1 MNHEY, CDR2 SVGEGT. This CDR3 spans 14 amino acids. Here the CDR3 DNA reads TGTGCCAGCAGTTCCGTACTCGGGGCCGGGGAGCTGTTTTTT. Its protein is CASSSVLGAGELFF.

This clone was detected once. V is TRBV9 and J is TRBJ1-3; 7 nucleotides match TRBD1. V dropped 3 bases and J dropped 4; count of bases not matched to a gene: 16. Germline assignment: CDR1 SGDLS and CDR2 YYNGEE. This CDR3 contains 18 residues. The CDR3 DNA follows: TGTGCCAGCAGCGCCGGACAGGTTACCTCCCCGGCGGGAAACACCATATATTTT. This gives the protein CASSAGQVTSPAGNTIYF.

This rearrangement joins TRBV19 to TRBJ2-3, with 9 nucleotides matching TRBD1. The CDR3 loop spans 14 amino acids. After removal of 4 bases from V and 5 bases from J, the junction contained 4 bases not matched to a gene. Per germline, CDR1 LNHDA and CDR2 SQIVND (reference sequence). In DNA form, the CDR3 reads TGTGCCAGTAGTAAGACAGGGGGTCAAGATACGCAGTATTTT. The encoded protein is CASSKTGGQDTQYF. The variable domain in full, with the rest retrieved from reference TRBV19 and TRBJ2-3, is DGGITQSPKYLFRKEGQNVTLSCEQNLNHDAMYWYRQDPGQGLRLIYYSQIVNDFQKGDIAEGYSVSREKKESFPLTVTSAQKNPTAFYLCASSKTGGQDTQYFGPGTRLTVL.

This clone has more than one count but fewer than ten. This rearrangement joins TRBV19 to TRBJ1-5; unclear D gene. Germline V lookup: CDR1 LNHDA, CDR2 SQIVND (reference sequence). The length of the CDR3 is 13 residues. The V end was cut by 10 bases, the J end by 8 bases, with 18 bases between. The CDR3 bases are TGTGCCACGTCGTTTAATAGCAAGGAGCCCCAGCATTTT. Its translation is CATSFNSKEPQHF.

V gene TRBV27 combines with J gene TRBJ2-1; 8 bases line up with TRBD2. Germline CDR1 is MNHEY and CDR2 is SMNVEV (reference sequence). This CDR3 comprises 16 residues. V trimming: 8 bases; J trimming: 0 bases; junction bases outside the gene matches: 9. The CDR3 here is CASRGLAASSYNEQFF. Written as DNA, the CDR3 is TGTGCCAGCCGTGGACTAGCTGCTAGCTCCTACAATGAGCAGTTCTTC.

V and J are TRBV11-2 and TRBJ1-1; the D is unclear. V gave up 4 bases and J gave up 6 bases, with 18 bases separating them. The V gene's germline CDR1 is SGHAT and CDR2 FQNNGV. The CDR3 is 15 amino acids. The CDR3 region has the DNA TGTGCCAGCAGCTCCATGGTCCCGACAAATTCTGAAGCTTTCTTT. It specifies CASSSMVPTNSEAFF.

The V and J genes are TRBV6-6 and TRBJ1-5, with no clear D. The CDR3 has 12 residues. Germline-derived CDR1 and CDR2 are MNHNY and SVGAGI (reference sequence). The V gene lost 7 bases and the J gene lost 9 bases, with 13 bases spanning the gap. CDR3 DNA: TGTGCCAGCAACCCCGGTTCAGGGCCCCAGCATTTT. Its translation is CASNPGSGPQHF.

J is TRBJ1-1 and V is TRBV7-2; TRBD1 matches at 9 bases. V was clipped by 4 bases and J by 5 bases; unmatched bases: 17. Germline CDR1 is SGHTA and CDR2 is FQGNSA. The CDR3 consists of 18 residues. This CDR3 is CASSSLGLQGALYTEAFF. The CDR3 nucleotides are TGTGCCAGCAGCTCTCTAGGCTTACAGGGGGCTTTGTATACTGAAGCTTTCTTT. Full variable domain (rest looked up from reference TRBV7-2 and TRBJ1-1): GAGVSQSPSNKVTEKGKDVELRCDPISGHTALYWYRQSLGQGLEFLIYFQGNSAPDKSGLPSDRFSAERTGGSVSTLTIQRTQQEDSAVYLCASSSLGLQGALYTEAFFGQGTRLTVV.

The genes are TRBV29-1 and TRBJ1-1; maybe TRBD1 (5 bases). Trimming stripped 7 bases from V and 10 bases from J, with 19 bases between. The CDR3 covers 12 residues. Germline lookup yields CDR1 SQVTM and CDR2 ANQGSEA. This CDR3 is CSGGVLGSGAFF. The CDR3 DNA reads TGCAGCGGGGGGGTACTAGGGAGTGGAGCTTTCTTT.

This chain connects TRBV12-3 or TRBV12-4 to TRBJ1-2; D call uncertain. The CDR3 has 13 amino acids. V lost 1 base, J lost 0 bases, and 3 bases lay in between. The CDR3 sequence is CASSLGPNYGYTF. The CDR3 DNA follows: TGTGCCAGCAGTTTAGGGCCTAACTATGGCTACACCTTC.

The chain is built from TRBV27 and TRBJ2-2, with 7 bases aligning to TRBD1. Trimming at V came to 6 bases and at J to 2 bases, leaving 9 bases not matched to a gene. Per germline, CDR1 MNHEY and CDR2 SMNVEV (reference sequence). This CDR3 has 16 amino acids. CDR3 region: CASRTSGTVNTGELFF. For the CDR3, the DNA is TGTGCCAGCAGAACCTCCGGGACAGTAAACACCGGGGAGCTGTTTTTT.

V gene TRBV13 combines with J gene TRBJ1-1; D gene uncertain. V was pared by 0 bases and J by 8 bases, with 13 bases between. CDR3 size: 14 residues. Germline V gene lookup returns CDR1 PRHDT and CDR2 FYEKMQ (reference sequence). This CDR3 reads CASSLGRILREAFF. The CDR3 DNA is TGTGCCAGCAGCTTAGGCAGGATATTACGCGAAGCTTTCTTT.

The chain is built from TRBV7-2 and TRBJ2-1; D call uncertain. Trimming shortened V by 1 base and J by 0 bases, and 10 bases separated the two germline ends. The CDR3 loop spans 16 amino acids. Germline V CDR1 and CDR2: SGHTA, FQGNSA. The CDR3 DNA follows: TGTGCCAGCAGCTTAGTCACCTGGAGCTCCTACAATGAGCAGTTCTTC. It yields the protein CASSLVTWSSYNEQFF.

A few counts support this clone. Here the CDR3 reads CASSILGIGFF. DNA for the CDR3: TGTGCCAGCAGTATCCTAGGAATTGGGTTCTTC. The V gene is TRBV6-5, the J gene TRBJ2-1; D is ambiguous. The CDR3 runs 11 residues. V lost 5 bases and J lost 15, with 14 bases in between. Germline assignment: CDR1 MNHEY and CDR2 SVGAGI.

This clone has a single count. Other DNA sequences in this sample translate to the same CDR3. The chain links TRBV27 to TRBJ2-7, with 7 bases lining up with TRBD1. V shed 4 bases, J shed 1 base, and the junction held 1 base outside the gene matches. This CDR3 has 13 amino acids. CDR1 is MNHEY, CDR2 SMNVEV, per germline (reference sequence). The chain's CDR3 is CASSWDSSYEQYF. The CDR3 nucleotides are TGTGCCAGCAGTTGGGACAGTTCCTACGAGCAGTACTTC.

The chain combines TRBV9 with TRBJ1-1; D is unresolved. The germline V gene encodes CDR1 SGDLS and CDR2 YYNGEE. The V gene lost 2 bases and the J gene lost 4 bases, with 9 bases spanning the gap. The CDR3 is 13 residues long. DNA of the CDR3: TGTGCCAGCAGCGTCTACGGAGGCACTGAAGCTTTCTTT. Translated, it gives CASSVYGGTEAFF.

The chain combines TRBV19 with TRBJ1-2; D is undetermined. This CDR3 contains 13 residues. Trimming left V 3 bases short and J 0 bases short, with 5 bases between. CDR1 and CDR2 (germline): LNHDA, SQIVND (reference sequence). The CDR3 DNA reads as TGTGCCAGTAGTATCCGGGCTAACTATGGCTACACCTTC. Protein: CASSIRANYGYTF.

This chain joins TRBV19 and TRBJ1-5; 7 nucleotides line up with TRBD1. CDR3 size: 15 residues. Germline lookup yields CDR1 LNHDA and CDR2 SQIVND (reference sequence). V was clipped by 9 bases and J by 0 bases; unmatched bases: 8. CDR3 nucleotide sequence: TGTGCCAGCGCACAGGGGCTCCTTAGCAATCAGCCCCAGCATTTT. It codes for CASAQGLLSNQPQHF.

The chain links TRBV6-6 to TRBJ2-7; 14 bases map to TRBD2. The junction had 9 bases not matched to a gene; V was cut back by 5 bases and J by 3 bases. CDR1 is MNHNY, CDR2 SVGAGI, per germline (reference sequence). This CDR3 is 17 amino acids long. DNA of the CDR3: TGTGCCAGCAGTCGCCCGGGACTAGCGGGAGACTTCTACGAGCAGTACTTC. Protein product: CASSRPGLAGDFYEQYF.

V usage is TRBV4-2 and J usage is TRBJ1-5, with 7 nucleotides matching TRBD1. The J segment lost 2 bases and the V segment lost 0 bases, leaving 4 bases of the junction unmatched. The CDR3 is 16 residues long. Germline lookup yields CDR1 LGHNA and CDR2 YNFKEQ. CDR3 loop: CASSQEQGIGNQPQHF. The CDR3 nucleotides are TGTGCCAGCAGCCAAGAACAGGGGATTGGCAATCAGCCCCAGCATTTT.

J is TRBJ2-5 and V is TRBV2; D is unclear. The CDR3 totals 14 residues. CDR1 is SNHLY, CDR2 FYNNEI, per germline. Trimming removed 4 bases from V and 2 bases from J, with 11 bases in between. CDR3 nucleotide sequence: TGTGCCAGCAGTGGGTACAGCTTTCAAGAGACCCAGTACTTC. Translated: CASSGYSFQETQYF. Combining the CDR3 with reference TRBV2 and TRBJ2-5 gives the whole variable domain EPEVTQTPSHQVTQMGQEVILRCVPISNHLYFYWYRQILGQKVEFLVSFYNNEISEKSEIFDDQFSVERPDGSNFTLKIRSTKLEDSAMYFCASSGYSFQETQYFGPGTRLLVL.

The J gene is TRBJ2-3, the V gene TRBV6-2 or TRBV6-3; TRBD1 might be the D (6 bases). CDR3 length: 16 amino acids. Trimming removed 4 bases from V and 2 bases from J, with 16 bases in between. CDR1 is MNHEY, CDR2 SVGEGT, per germline. This CDR3 reads CASSSIPGQDTDTQYF. The CDR3 DNA reads TGTGCCAGCAGTTCCATCCCGGGACAAGACACAGATACGCAGTATTTT.

J is TRBJ2-1 and V is TRBV2, with D possibly TRBD1 on 5 matching bases. The CDR3 covers 13 residues. CDR1 and CDR2 from the germline V gene are SNHLY and FYNNEI. Trimming stripped 3 bases from V and 3 bases from J, with 6 bases between. The DNA of the CDR3 is TGTGCCAGCAGTGATGACAGCTACAATGAGCAGTTCTTC. This gives the protein CASSDDSYNEQFF.